This T cell receptor (beta chain) was sequenced during a study of T-cell memory formation after mild COVID-19. Points from the study as a whole: Those CD4+ clones that contracted were mainly in CM and EM (CD8+ ones in EMRA).

Note on this clonotype: Its cognate antigen is unknown.

Trimming took off 0 bases at V and 1 base at J, with 5 bases between the two ends. This CDR3 spans 14 amino acids. The germline gives CDR1 SGHRS, CDR2 YFSETQ. TCR alpha and TCR beta cDNA libraries carrying sample barcodes and UMIs were produced by 5'RACE using constant-segment primers. MiXCR, run by TCRdb on the 5' RACE reads, gives a single entry per CDR3 protein. The sample contains fewer than 450,000 distinct CDR3 sequences, 20% to 25% of which appear only once. Material: PBMCs or a T cell subset sorted from them (not recorded which). The source of this sequence is an adult woman who had mild COVID-19 (a few samples of this study predate the infection). Cell type and time point are not known. The chain has TRBV5-1 and TRBJ1-3; no firm D call. The CDR3 reads CASSLDVSGNTIYF. DNA of the CDR3: TGCGCCAGCAGCTTGGATGTTTCTGGAAACACCATATATTTT.